What follows are 27 T cell receptor beta chains derived from one specimen sequenced in a study of T cell responses to AZD1222 COVID-19 vaccine. This table comes from immunoSEQ multiplex PCR, and its TCRdb copy is limited to in-frame clones, with some not included. Of 130,000 to 150,000 clones listed, about 93% were seen once; the top ten hold under 5.5%. The specimen was peripheral blood, collected on day 0 of AZD1222 vaccination. These receptors all come from an adult in good health.

This rearrangement joins TRBV9 to TRBJ2-1; 8 nucleotides agree with TRBD1. V lost 4 bases to trimming and J lost 11 bases; unmatched junction nucleotides: 14. The V gene's germline CDR1 is SGDLS and CDR2 YYNGEE. This CDR3 contains 15 residues. This chain's CDR3 is CASSPGIGTGFQQFF. CDR3 nucleotides: TGTGCCAGCAGCCCAGGAATTGGGACAGGATTTCAGCAGTTCTTC.

The rearrangement uses TRBV18 and TRBJ2-4; 7 nucleotides align to TRBD2. Trimming took 3 bases from V and 7 from J; bases not matched to a gene: 12. The CDR3 totals 16 residues. CDR1 is KGHSH, CDR2 LQKENI, per germline. In nucleotides, the CDR3 is TGTGCCAGCTCACCTCGGACTAGTTCGAGGAGCAACATTCAGTACTTC. Its translation is CASSPRTSSRSNIQYF.

The V gene is TRBV13, the J gene TRBJ1-1, with TRBD1 as a possible D gene (6 bases). The CDR3 is 15 residues long. The V end was cut by 6 bases, the J end by 5 bases, with 19 bases between. Germline CDR1 reads PRHDT; CDR2 reads FYEKMQ (reference sequence). Here the CDR3 reads CASRKGPRDNTEAFF. For the CDR3, the DNA is TGTGCCAGCAGAAAGGGGCCCCGGGACAATACTGAAGCTTTCTTT. Full variable domain (rest looked up from reference TRBV13 and TRBJ1-1): AAGVIQSPRHLIKEKRETATLKCYPIPRHDTVYWYQQGPGQDPQFLISFYEKMQSDKGSIPDRFSAQQFSDYHSELNMSSLELGDSALYFCASRKGPRDNTEAFFGQGTRLTVV.

The chain combines TRBV23-1 with TRBJ1-5; 8 bases are shared with TRBD1. TRBV23-1 is an ORF for which the function is uncertain. Trimming took 8 bases from V and 0 from J; bases not matched to a gene: 3. This CDR3 is 14 amino acids long. CDR3 DNA: TGCGCCAGCCTACAGGGGGTTAGCAATCAGCCCCAGCATTTT. It codes for CASLQGVSNQPQHF.

The chain couples TRBV2 to TRBJ2-7, with TRBD1 as a possible D gene (6 bases). This CDR3 is built from 14 residues. Germline values: CDR1 SNHLY, CDR2 FYNNEI. Trimming cost V 10 bases and J 0 bases, with 16 bases left between them. The CDR3 protein is CATTQGPHSYEQYF. As DNA, the CDR3 is TGTGCCACCACACAGGGACCACACTCCTACGAGCAGTACTTC.

The genes are TRBV19 and TRBJ2-7, with 12 bases that match TRBD1. The CDR3 extends over 14 amino acids. The V gene's germline CDR1 is LNHDA and CDR2 SQIVND (reference sequence). The junction had 6 bases not matched to a gene; V was cut back by 6 bases and J by 6 bases. The CDR3 nucleotides are TGTGCCAGTAGGGGGACAGGGGGCCCAGTCGAGCAGTACTTC. Its protein is CASRGTGGPVEQYF.

J is TRBJ1-3 and V is TRBV5-6; TRBD1 is a possible D gene (5 bases). The V gene's germline CDR1 is SGHDT and CDR2 YYEEEE. The V and J ends lost 4 bases and 3 bases respectively, with 14 bases between them. The CDR3 is made up of 15 amino acids. The CDR3 DNA sequence: TGTGCCAGCAGCGTGTCCGTGGGACTTGGAAACACCATATATTTT. Its translation is CASSVSVGLGNTIYF.

The rearrangement joins TRBV9 to TRBJ2-5; 10 nucleotides align to TRBD1. Germline CDR1 and CDR2: SGDLS and YYNGEE. J gave up 3 bases and V 3 bases, and 2 bases lay outside the gene matches. The CDR3 has 14 residues. The CDR3 is CASSAGTGEETQYF. The CDR3 DNA reads as TGTGCCAGCAGCGCAGGGACAGGGGAAGAGACCCAGTACTTC.

CDR3 protein: CASSQSLAARTDTQYF. CDR3 nucleotides: TGCGCCAGCAGCCAATCTCTAGCGGCCCGCACAGATACGCAGTATTTT. This rearrangement joins TRBV4-3 to TRBJ2-3; 7 bases are shared with TRBD2. CDR1 is LGHNA, CDR2 YSLEER, per germline. This CDR3 comprises 16 residues. J lost 1 base, V lost 2 bases, and 6 bases had no gene match.

The chain links TRBV3-1 (or the pseudogene TRBV3-2) to TRBJ2-3; 8 bases fit TRBD2. V was clipped by 1 base and J by 2 bases; unmatched bases: 8. Germline loops: CDR1 LGHDT, CDR2 YNNKEL (reference sequence). CDR3 length: 17 amino acids. The CDR3 DNA reads as TGTGCCAGCAGCCAAGTTTCAGCGGGAGAGACCACAGATACGCAGTATTTT. It translates to CASSQVSAGETTDTQYF.

The genes are TRBV19 and TRBJ1-1, with a possible D match to TRBD1 (6 bases). CDR3 length: 16 amino acids. CDR1 and CDR2 (germline): LNHDA, SQIVND (reference sequence). V was trimmed by 5 bases and J by 2 bases, leaving 18 bases between them. This CDR3 is CASSDPGTRRNTEAFF. CDR3 nucleotides: TGTGCCAGTAGTGATCCTGGGACAAGGAGAAACACTGAAGCTTTCTTT.

This sequence joins TRBV2 and TRBJ2-7, with 7 bases lining up with TRBD2. Germline V gene data show CDR1 as SNHLY and CDR2 as FYNNEI. This CDR3 is built from 15 residues. The junction had 12 bases not matched to a gene; V was cut back by 4 bases and J by 6 bases. CDR3 sequence (DNA): TGTGCCAGCAGTGTTGGGGGGGGGAGACTGGGCGAGCAGTACTTC. As protein: CASSVGGGRLGEQYF.

The chain links TRBV6-5 to TRBJ1-1; 9 bases align to TRBD1. Trimming took 5 bases from V and 3 from J; bases not matched to a gene: 4. The CDR3 is made up of 14 amino acids. Germline CDR1 is MNHEY and CDR2 is SVGAGI. CDR3 bases: TGTGCCAGCAGTCACGGACAGGGGTACACTGAAGCTTTCTTT. Its protein product is CASSHGQGYTEAFF.

The rearrangement joins TRBV18 to TRBJ1-1, with a possible D match to TRBD1 (5 bases). The CDR3 extends over 18 amino acids. V lost 1 base and J lost 1, with 19 bases in between. The germline gives CDR1 KGHSH, CDR2 LQKENI. The CDR3: CASSPRQGGPAQNTEAFF. The CDR3 DNA reads TGTGCCAGCTCACCACGGCAGGGAGGGCCTGCACAGAACACTGAAGCTTTCTTT.

The chain carries TRBV20-1 and TRBJ2-7, with unresolved D. The CDR3 spans 13 residues. CDR1 is DFQATT, CDR2 SNEGSKA, per germline (reference sequence). Trimming removed 3 bases from V and 0 bases from J, with 9 bases in between. CDR3 region: CSASGRDSYEQYF. In nucleotides, the CDR3 is TGCAGTGCTAGTGGTCGAGACTCCTACGAGCAGTACTTC.

V gene TRBV3-1 (or the pseudogene TRBV3-2) combines with J gene TRBJ2-2; D is ambiguous. The CDR3 is 15 residues long. The germline gives CDR1 LGHDT, CDR2 YNNKEL (reference sequence). The V end lost 1 base, the J end lost 6 bases, and 12 bases lay between the germline ends. The DNA of the CDR3 is TGTGCCAGCAGCCAAGTGGATATCATACCCGGGGAGCTGTTTTTT. This encodes CASSQVDIIPGELFF.

The chain couples TRBV2 to TRBJ2-1; TRBD2 is a possible D gene (5 bases). Trimming shortened V by 10 bases and J by 10 bases, and 17 bases separated the two germline ends. The CDR3 totals 12 residues. CDR1 and CDR2 (germline): SNHLY, FYNNEI. Here the CDR3 reads CATLLVPAEQFF. The CDR3, as DNA: TGTGCCACCCTACTAGTCCCGGCAGAGCAGTTCTTC.

The chain couples TRBV27 to TRBJ2-7, with TRBD1 as a possible D gene (6 bases). V was cut by 2 bases and J by 4 bases, with 21 bases left in between. Per germline, CDR1 MNHEY and CDR2 SMNVEV (reference sequence). CDR3 length equals 17 residues. CDR3 DNA sequence: TGTGCCAGCAGTTTAATCCCCCGTACAGGGAAGGTATACGAGCAGTACTTC. Its protein product is CASSLIPRTGKVYEQYF.

The chain joins TRBV5-1 to TRBJ2-2; D is ambiguous. Trimming took 3 bases from V and 1 from J, leaving 7 bases between them. The V gene's germline CDR1 is SGHRS and CDR2 YFSETQ. This CDR3 is built from 14 residues. CDR3: CASSSDGNTGELFF. The CDR3 region has the DNA TGCGCCAGCAGCTCGGACGGGAACACCGGGGAGCTGTTTTTT.

The V and J genes are TRBV6-6 and TRBJ2-7; perhaps TRBD1 as D (6 bases). V was pared by 5 bases and J by 4 bases, with 15 bases between. This CDR3 comprises 14 residues. CDR1 and CDR2 (germline): MNHNY, SVGAGI (reference sequence). CDR3: CASSRAFTGYEQYF. The CDR3 DNA is TGTGCCAGCAGTCGAGCTTTCACAGGGTACGAGCAGTACTTC.

The chain is built from TRBV5-5 and TRBJ1-4, with D tentatively TRBD1 (5 bases). Germline V gene sequence: CDR1 SGHKS, CDR2 YYEKEE (reference sequence). CDR3 size: 16 residues. Trimming removed 3 bases at V and 8 bases at J, with 20 bases between. The CDR3 loop reads CASSYYGTSGGEKLFF. CDR3 DNA: TGTGCCAGCAGCTACTACGGGACTTCGGGTGGAGAAAAACTGTTTTTT. Full variable domain (remainder filled in from reference TRBV5-5 and TRBJ1-4): DAGVTQSPTHLIKTRGQQVTLRCSPISGHKSVSWYQQVLGQGPQFIFQYYEKEERGRGNFPDRFSARQFPNYSSELNVNALLLGDSALYLCASSYYGTSGGEKLFFGSGTQLSVL.

This clone came up a few times. The chain is built from TRBV19 and TRBJ1-4; D might be TRBD1 (6 bases). Germline V gene lookup returns CDR1 LNHDA and CDR2 SQIVND (reference sequence). Trimming pared 4 bases from V and 6 bases from J, leaving 21 bases between. CDR3 length: 17 residues. CDR3 sequence: CASSSRGVPGQDEKLFF. Written as DNA, the CDR3 is TGTGCCAGTAGTAGCCGGGGGGTCCCGGGACAAGATGAAAAACTGTTTTTT. Looking up the rest from reference TRBV19 and TRBJ1-4 gives the full variable domain: DGGITQSPKYLFRKEGQNVTLSCEQNLNHDAMYWYRQDPGQGLRLIYYSQIVNDFQKGDIAEGYSVSREKKESFPLTVTSAQKNPTAFYLCASSSRGVPGQDEKLFFGSGTQLSVL.

This clone appeared a few times. The V gene is TRBV4-1, the J gene TRBJ1-1, with D perhaps TRBD1 (5 bases). V was shortened by 0 bases and J by 1 base, with 6 bases between the two germline ends. Germline CDR1 MGHRA, CDR2 YSYEKL. This CDR3 is built from 14 residues. CDR3 DNA: TGCGCCAGCAGCCAAGAAGGGGAGAACACTGAAGCTTTCTTT. This codes for CASSQEGENTEAFF.

The gene calls are TRBV27 and TRBJ2-1; 10 nucleotides match TRBD2. Trimming at V came to 2 bases and at J to 9 bases, leaving 10 bases not matched to a gene. This CDR3 spans 16 amino acids. The germline CDR1 and CDR2 sequences are MNHEY and SMNVEV (reference sequence). This CDR3 reads CASSLVWTSGLGEQFF. The CDR3, as DNA: TGTGCCAGCAGTTTAGTGTGGACTAGCGGCCTGGGTGAGCAGTTCTTC.

The gene calls are TRBV28 and TRBJ1-2, with 7 bases lining up with TRBD1. Germline V gene lookup returns CDR1 MDHEN and CDR2 SYDVKM. V shed 5 bases and J 5 bases; nucleotides not matched to a gene: 8. This CDR3 has 14 residues. The CDR3 is CASSTDRLTYGYTF. DNA of the CDR3: TGTGCCAGCAGTACGGACAGGCTAACTTATGGCTACACCTTC.

The chain has TRBV9 and TRBJ2-5; no clear D gene. CDR1 SGDLS and CDR2 YYNGEE come from the germline V gene. Trimming left V 0 bases short and J 5 bases short, with 8 bases between. The CDR3 spans 13 residues. CDR3 bases: TGTGCCAGCAGCGTAGAAATAAGGGAGACCCAGTACTTC. Translation gives CASSVEIRETQYF.

V and J are TRBV7-8 and TRBJ2-7; perhaps D is TRBD1 or TRBD2 (5 bases each). Trimming left V 1 base short and J 2 bases short, with 9 bases between. The CDR3 extends over 14 amino acids. Germline-derived CDR1 and CDR2 are SGHVS and FQNEAQ. The CDR3 sequence: CASSLVQGPYEQYF. The CDR3 nucleotides are TGTGCCAGCAGCTTAGTTCAGGGACCCTACGAGCAGTACTTC.